Listed here is a single TCR beta chain. V dropped 5 bases and J dropped 3; count of bases not matched to a gene: 18. Germline values: CDR1 SGHRS, CDR2 YFSETQ. The CDR3 is made up of 18 amino acids. The sample originates from a study of technical replicates of blood from a few donors. TCRdb's table, derived via immunoSEQ multiplex PCR, lists solely in-frame clones and lacks some. Of 80,000 to 100,000 clones in the sample, roughly nine tenths are singletons; the top ten hold roughly 0.28%. Sequencing was carried out using T cells isolated from PBMCs. The TCR was taken from a human donor in good health. This chain connects TRBV5-1 to TRBJ2-3, with TRBD1 matching 7 bases. The CDR3 coding sequence is TGCGCCAGCAGTTTGAACAGGGGAATGCGGTCGGGAACAGATACGCAGTATTTT. It yields the protein CASSLNRGMRSGTDTQYF.